The rows below give T cell receptor beta chains drawn from one sample of a study of brain metastases from non-small cell lung cancer. The table came from immunoSEQ multiplex PCR; TCRdb's copy has only in-frame clones and leaves some out. The table records some 2,000 clones, 85% of them present only once. Input material: tumor-adjacent normal tissue. These receptors were taken from a donor at least 40 years old with non-small cell lung cancer. Each CDR3 is given with its conserved first and last residue. Fields, in order: D gene, clone size, V gene, J gene, CDR3 DNA, CDR3 protein. The D gene is left open where the match is weak. The size entry is marked missing in some rows and otherwise reads once, few, many or a size class.

D: TRBD1; size: NA; V: TRBV15; J: TRBJ1-1; DNA: TGTGCCACCAGCAGAGAACAGGGGGCGCGGTCGAACACTGAAGCTTTCTTT; CDR3: CATSREQGARSNTEAFF
D: TRBD2; size: few; V: TRBV6-6; J: TRBJ2-5; DNA: TGTGCCAGCAGTCTTCTGACTAGCGGGGCCCGGACGGAGACCCAGTACTTC; CDR3: CASSLLTSGARTETQYF
D: NA; size: NA; V: TRBV5-1; J: TRBJ1-2; DNA: TGCTCGAGGAAGGGTGGGGGGTTAGCTAACTATGGCTACACCTTC; CDR3: CSRKGGGLANYGYTF
D: TRBD1; size: NA; V: TRBV6-4; J: TRBJ1-4; DNA: TGTGCCAGCAGTGACTCCTATCGGACGGGACAGGGAAAAAAACTGTTTTTT; CDR3: CASSDSYRTGQGKKLFF
D: NA; size: once; V: TRBV7-6; J: TRBJ2-3; DNA: TGTGCCAGCAGCTTAGCCGCCACAGATACGCAGTATTTT; CDR3: CASSLAATDTQYF
D: NA; size: once; V: TRBV28; J: TRBJ1-3; DNA: TGTGCCAGCAGGAAACAAGCGATCTCTGGAAACACCATATATTTT; CDR3: CASRKQAISGNTIYF
D: TRBD1; size: NA; V: TRBV28; J: TRBJ1-2; DNA: TGTGCCAGCAGCTACGGGGACAGGGCTAACTATGGCTACACCTTC; CDR3: CASSYGDRANYGYTF
D: NA; size: NA; V: TRBV28; J: TRBJ2-7; DNA: TGTGCCAGCAGTTTACTACTGAATTCCTACGAGCAGTACTTC; CDR3: CASSLLLNSYEQYF
D: NA; size: NA; V: TRBV19; J: TRBJ2-7; DNA: TGTGCCAGTAGTATCAGGGGTAGAGGGTACGAGCAGTACTTC; CDR3: CASSIRGRGYEQYF
D: NA; size: NA; V: TRBV2; J: TRBJ1-6; DNA: TGTGCCAGCAATCCGGGGATTAATTCACCCCTCCACTTT; CDR3: CASNPGINSPLHF
D: NA; size: few; V: TRBV13; J: TRBJ2-3; DNA: TGTGCCAGCAGTCTCGGGGACCGAGCAACAGATACGCAGTATTTT; CDR3: CASSLGDRATDTQYF
D: NA; size: NA; V: TRBV30; J: TRBJ1-3; DNA: TGTGCCTGGAGCAGATCTGGAAACACCATATATTTT; CDR3: CAWSRSGNTIYF
D: NA; size: once; V: TRBV5-4; J: TRBJ2-2; DNA: TGTGCCAGCAGAGGGACCGTCGCAACCGGGGAGCTGTTTTTT; CDR3: CASRGTVATGELFF
D: NA; size: NA; V: TRBV6-5; J: TRBJ1-2; DNA: TGTGCCAGCAGTATGACAGGTGACTATGGCTACACCTTC; CDR3: CASSMTGDYGYTF
D: NA; size: NA; V: TRBV28; J: TRBJ1-5; DNA: TGTGCCAGCAGTTTCTCGGACGTAAATCAGCCCCAGCATTTT; CDR3: CASSFSDVNQPQHF
D: NA; size: NA; V: TRBV3-1/TRBV3-2; J: TRBJ2-4; DNA: TGTGCCAGCAGTTCAACAGGGTCGGCCATTCAGTACTTC; CDR3: CASSSTGSAIQYF
D: NA; size: once; V: TRBV6-1; J: TRBJ2-4; DNA: TGTGCCAGCAGTGACCGAGACCAAGGAAACATTCAGTACTTC; CDR3: CASSDRDQGNIQYF
D: NA; size: NA; V: TRBV7-9; J: TRBJ1-2; DNA: TGTGCCAGCAGCCCCCTGGGCGGATCCGATGGCTACACCTTC; CDR3: CASSPLGGSDGYTF
D: NA; size: NA; V: TRBV6-2/TRBV6-3; J: TRBJ1-5; DNA: TGTGCCAGCAGTCTCTTAGGTCAGCAGCCCCAGCATTTT; CDR3: CASSLLGQQPQHF
D: TRBD1; size: NA; V: TRBV6-5; J: TRBJ2-7; DNA: TGTGCCAGCAGTTACACTATAACAGGGGGCGGTGAGCAGTACTTC; CDR3: CASSYTITGGGEQYF
D: NA; size: NA; V: TRBV28; J: TRBJ2-1; DNA: TGTGCCAGCAGCTCTGGGGGCGGGGTTTACAATGAGCAGTTCTTC; CDR3: CASSSGGGVYNEQFF
D: NA; size: NA; V: TRBV9; J: TRBJ2-2; DNA: TGTGCCAGCAGCCGGGTGGACGGTTCGAACACCGGGGAGCTGTTTTTT; CDR3: CASSRVDGSNTGELFF
D: NA; size: NA; V: TRBV28; J: TRBJ1-4; DNA: TGTGCCAGCAGTTTACGGCCCTTTAATGAAAAACTGTTTTTT; CDR3: CASSLRPFNEKLFF
D: TRBD1; size: NA; V: TRBV9; J: TRBJ1-2; DNA: TGTGCCAGCAGCGAGGGGGTAGGACAGGGGATATTGGGCTATGGCTACACCTTC; CDR3: CASSEGVGQGILGYGYTF
D: TRBD2; size: few; V: TRBV2; J: TRBJ2-2; DNA: TGTGCCAGCAGGGAGCTAGCGGGGGGGAACACCGGGGAGCTGTTTTTT; CDR3: CASRELAGGNTGELFF
D: NA; size: NA; V: TRBV24-1; J: TRBJ1-1; DNA: TGTGCCACCAGCCGTGACGGGACTGAGGCTTTCTTT; CDR3: CATSRDGTEAFF
D: TRBD1; size: NA; V: TRBV28; J: TRBJ1-6; DNA: TGTGCCAGCAGAGAGGGGGCAGGGACTAGGAATTCACCCCTCCACTTT; CDR3: CASREGAGTRNSPLHF
D: NA; size: NA; V: TRBV2; J: TRBJ2-7; DNA: TGTGCCAGCAGCACCGAGGTCTACGAGCAGTACTTC; CDR3: CASSTEVYEQYF
D: TRBD2; size: NA; V: TRBV7-2; J: TRBJ2-1; DNA: TGTGCCAGCACACCAGCGGGGGTAGTAGGCAATGAGCAGTTCTTC; CDR3: CASTPAGVVGNEQFF
D: NA; size: NA; V: TRBV6-5; J: TRBJ1-2; DNA: TGTGCCACCTACCTAAGCCTCTATGGCTACACCTTC; CDR3: CATYLSLYGYTF
D: NA; size: NA; V: TRBV21-1; J: TRBJ2-1; DNA: TGTGCCAGCAGCAAAGTGGGACTAGCGATAGAAGAGCAGTTCTTC; CDR3: CASSKVGLAIEEQFF
D: NA; size: NA; V: TRBV7-2; J: TRBJ1-4; DNA: TGTGCCAGCAGCTTAGCAGGAGGGGCGAGAAATGAAAAACTGTTTTTT; CDR3: CASSLAGGARNEKLFF
D: NA; size: NA; V: TRBV6-5; J: TRBJ2-7; DNA: TGTGCCAGCAGCCCCATGAGGCGAAGCTCCTACGAGCAGTACTTC; CDR3: CASSPMRRSSYEQYF
D: NA; size: NA; V: TRBV7-9; J: TRBJ1-2; DNA: TGTGCCAGCAGGTCCGGGTCGACGATTTCTTACACCTTC; CDR3: CASRSGSTISYTF
D: NA; size: NA; V: TRBV11-3; J: TRBJ2-1; DNA: TGTGCCAGCAGCTTAAACAAGCCGGGCAATGAGCAGTTCTTC; CDR3: CASSLNKPGNEQFF
D: NA; size: NA; V: TRBV19; J: TRBJ2-7; DNA: TGTGCCAGTAGTCTAAGGACAGACTCCTACGAGCAGTACTTC; CDR3: CASSLRTDSYEQYF
D: TRBD1; size: NA; V: TRBV6-5; J: TRBJ1-1; DNA: TGTGCCAGCTCGCCCCGACAGGGCCCCACTGAAGCTTTCTTT; CDR3: CASSPRQGPTEAFF
D: NA; size: NA; V: TRBV12-3/TRBV12-4; J: TRBJ2-3; DNA: TGTGCCATCCGGGGGGATACGCAGTATTTT; CDR3: CAIRGDTQYF
D: NA; size: once; V: TRBV5-5; J: TRBJ2-7; DNA: TGTGCCAGCAGCTGGGACGGATCACCCAGGAGCGAGCAGTACTTC; CDR3: CASSWDGSPRSEQYF
D: TRBD1; size: few; V: TRBV2; J: TRBJ1-6; DNA: TGTGCCAGCAGTGAGCTACAGGGGGCACATAAGGAACACTTT; CDR3: CASSELQGAHKEHF
D: NA; size: once; V: TRBV14; J: TRBJ1-1; DNA: TGTGCCAGCAGCCCCACAGGGCTGAACACTGAAGCTTTCTTT; CDR3: CASSPTGLNTEAFF
D: NA; size: NA; V: TRBV6-1; J: TRBJ1-1; DNA: TGTGCCAGCAGTACCAAGGAGGGGAGGAACACTGAAGCTTTCTTT; CDR3: CASSTKEGRNTEAFF
D: TRBD1; size: NA; V: TRBV5-4; J: TRBJ2-7; DNA: TGTGCCAGCAGCCCAGGACAGGTATCGCCCTACGAGCAGTACTTC; CDR3: CASSPGQVSPYEQYF
D: NA; size: NA; V: TRBV6-5; J: TRBJ1-1; DNA: TGTGCCAGCAATCCTCGGGGACAAGGGAACACTGAAGCTTTCTTT; CDR3: CASNPRGQGNTEAFF
D: TRBD1; size: once; V: TRBV7-9; J: TRBJ2-7; DNA: TGTGCCAGCAGCAAACCGGGACAGGGGACCGAGCAGTACTTC; CDR3: CASSKPGQGTEQYF
D: NA; size: NA; V: TRBV15; J: TRBJ1-4; DNA: TGTGCCACCAGCAGAGATGCCCGGGCCCAGAATGAAAAACTGTTTTTT; CDR3: CATSRDARAQNEKLFF
D: NA; size: NA; V: TRBV28; J: TRBJ2-5; DNA: TGTGCCAGCAGTTCGGGAGAGACCCAGTACTTC; CDR3: CASSSGETQYF
D: NA; size: NA; V: TRBV7-8; J: TRBJ2-1; DNA: TGTGCCAGCAGCTTAGCTGTAGGGGGGACCCACAATGAGCAGTTCTTC; CDR3: CASSLAVGGTHNEQFF
D: NA; size: NA; V: TRBV2; J: TRBJ1-2; DNA: TGTGCCAGCACCGTAGGGGGGCATGGCTACACCTTC; CDR3: CASTVGGHGYTF
D: NA; size: NA; V: TRBV19; J: TRBJ1-1; DNA: TGTGCCAGTAGTATAACGACGGGGGCTCAAATGAACACTGAAGCTTTCTTT; CDR3: CASSITTGAQMNTEAFF
D: NA; size: NA; V: TRBV2; J: TRBJ1-1; DNA: TGTGCCAGCAGTGTTCAGGGAGCTTTCTTT; CDR3: CASSVQGAFF
D: TRBD1; size: NA; V: TRBV10-1; J: TRBJ2-1; DNA: TGCGCCAGCAGCACGGACAGGGTGAATGAGCAGTTCTTC; CDR3: CASSTDRVNEQFF
D: NA; size: NA; V: TRBV6-2/TRBV6-3; J: TRBJ1-1; DNA: TGTGCCAGCAGTTACGCGAACGGACCGTCGACTGAAGCTTTCTTT; CDR3: CASSYANGPSTEAFF
D: NA; size: NA; V: TRBV4-2; J: TRBJ1-4; DNA: TGTGCCAGCAGCCAAGATGTTCGGAAGCCTAATGAAAAACTGTTTTTT; CDR3: CASSQDVRKPNEKLFF
D: NA; size: NA; V: TRBV5-4; J: TRBJ2-7; DNA: TGTGCCAGCAGCTTGGATCCGGGGTCCAGCTCCTACGAGCAGTACTTC; CDR3: CASSLDPGSSSYEQYF
D: NA; size: NA; V: TRBV7-5; J: TRBJ1-6; DNA: TGTGTCAGAAGCTTCCAGGGTTCCTATAATTCACCTCTCCACTTT; CDR3: CVRSFQGSYNSPLHF
D: TRBD2; size: NA; V: TRBV7-2; J: TRBJ2-7; DNA: TGTGCCAGCAGCGCCGGGACTAGCGACTACGAGCAGTACTTC; CDR3: CASSAGTSDYEQYF
D: NA; size: NA; V: TRBV12-3/TRBV12-4; J: TRBJ2-3; DNA: TGTGCCAGCAGGCTTACAACGGATACGCAGTATTTT; CDR3: CASRLTTDTQYF
D: NA; size: NA; V: TRBV18; J: TRBJ1-2; DNA: TGTGCCAGCTCACTCGACCGGGACCTCTATGGCTACACCTTC; CDR3: CASSLDRDLYGYTF